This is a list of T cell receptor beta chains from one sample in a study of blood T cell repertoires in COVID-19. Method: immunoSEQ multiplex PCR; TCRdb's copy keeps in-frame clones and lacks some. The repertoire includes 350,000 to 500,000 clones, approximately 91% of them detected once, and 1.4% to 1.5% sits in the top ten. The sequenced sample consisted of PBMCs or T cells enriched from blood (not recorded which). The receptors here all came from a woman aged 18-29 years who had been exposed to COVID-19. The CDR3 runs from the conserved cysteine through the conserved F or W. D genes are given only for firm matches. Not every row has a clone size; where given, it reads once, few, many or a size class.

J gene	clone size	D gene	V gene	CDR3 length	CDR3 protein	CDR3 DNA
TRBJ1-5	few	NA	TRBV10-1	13	CASSEHKNQPQHF	TGCGCCAGCAGTGAGCACAAAAATCAGCCCCAGCATTTT
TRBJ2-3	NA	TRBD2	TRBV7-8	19	CASRTPGLAGDRITDTQYF	TGTGCCAGCAGAACCCCGGGACTAGCGGGAGATCGAATCACAGATACGCAGTATTTT
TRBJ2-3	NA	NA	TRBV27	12	CASRTGVHTQYF	TGTGCCAGCAGGACTGGCGTGCATACGCAGTATTTT
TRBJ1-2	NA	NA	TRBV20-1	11	CSARKGSGYTF	TGCAGTGCTAGGAAGGGGTCTGGCTACACCTTC
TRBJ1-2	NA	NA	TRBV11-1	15	CASSLDQGLVNGYTF	TGTGCCAGCAGCTTAGATCAGGGGCTGGTGAATGGCTACACCTTC
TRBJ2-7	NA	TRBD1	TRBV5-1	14	CASSPGQGAHEQYF	TGCGCCAGCAGCCCGGGACAGGGGGCCCACGAGCAGTACTTC
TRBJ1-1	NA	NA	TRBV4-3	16	CASSQDGRGRNTEAFF	TGCGCCAGCAGCCAAGATGGGAGGGGAAGGAACACTGAAGCTTTCTTT
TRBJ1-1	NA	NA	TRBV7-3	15	CASSLGGAWSTEAFF	TGTGCCAGCAGCTTGGGCGGGGCTTGGAGCACTGAAGCTTTCTTT
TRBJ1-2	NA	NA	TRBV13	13	CASSLRRVDGYTF	TGTGCCAGCAGCTTACGCAGGGTGGATGGCTACACCTTC
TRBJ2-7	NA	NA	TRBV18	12	CASSPRLYEQYF	TGTGCCAGCTCACCTCGACTCTACGAGCAGTACTTC
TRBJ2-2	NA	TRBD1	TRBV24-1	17	CATSEPGGGSRAGELFF	TGTGCCACCAGTGAGCCAGGGGGCGGTAGTCGGGCCGGGGAGCTGTTTTTT
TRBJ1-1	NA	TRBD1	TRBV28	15	CASSSPGQGYTEAFF	TGTGCCAGCAGTTCTCCGGGACAGGGTTACACTGAAGCTTTCTTT
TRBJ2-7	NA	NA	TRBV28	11	CASSITYEQYF	TGTGCCAGCAGTATTACCTACGAGCAGTACTTC
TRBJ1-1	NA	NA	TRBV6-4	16	CASSDSSPDSNTEAFF	TGTGCCAGCAGTGACTCTAGTCCGGACTCGAACACTGAAGCTTTCTTT
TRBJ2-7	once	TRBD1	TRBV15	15	CATSRDRDRGYEQYF	TGTGCCACCAGCAGAGATCGGGACAGGGGATACGAGCAGTACTTC
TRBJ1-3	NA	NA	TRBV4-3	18	CASSQAKSVVASGNTIYF	TGCGCCAGCAGCCAAGCAAAGAGCGTCGTAGCTTCTGGAAACACCATATATTTT
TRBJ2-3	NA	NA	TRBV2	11	CARLETDTQYF	TGTGCCAGACTAGAAACAGATACGCAGTATTTT
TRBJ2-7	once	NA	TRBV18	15	CASSPEVTAGYEQYF	TGTGCCAGCTCACCTGAGGTGACGGCGGGCTACGAGCAGTACTTC
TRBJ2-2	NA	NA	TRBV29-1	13	CSVSAVDTGELFF	TGCAGCGTTTCAGCGGTCGACACCGGGGAGCTGTTTTTT
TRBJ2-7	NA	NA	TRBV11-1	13	CASSRTGFDEQYF	TGTGCCAGCAGCCGAACAGGGTTCGACGAGCAGTACTTC
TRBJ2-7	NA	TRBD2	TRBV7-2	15	CASSLGLAQAYEQYF	TGTGCCAGCAGCCTTGGACTAGCGCAAGCCTACGAGCAGTACTTC
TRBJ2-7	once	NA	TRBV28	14	CASSLLRVSYEQYF	TGTGCCAGCAGTTTATTGAGGGTCTCCTACGAGCAGTACTTC
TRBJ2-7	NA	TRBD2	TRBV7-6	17	CASSPSMAGGPLSEQYF	TGTGCCAGCAGCCCCTCAATGGCGGGAGGTCCTCTGTCCGAGCAGTACTTC
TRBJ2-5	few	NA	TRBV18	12	CASSPSRETQYF	TGTGCCAGCTCCCCAAGTAGAGAGACCCAGTACTTC
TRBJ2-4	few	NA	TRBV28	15	CASSLAGDAKNIQYF	TGTGCCAGCAGTTTGGCGGGCGACGCCAAAAACATTCAGTACTTC
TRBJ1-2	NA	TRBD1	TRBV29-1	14	CSVSDRVTYEGYTF	TGCAGCGTTTCGGACAGGGTCACCTATGAGGGCTACACCTTC
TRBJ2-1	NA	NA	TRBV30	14	CAWSEGPQNNEQFF	TGTGCCTGGAGCGAGGGCCCCCAGAACAATGAGCAGTTCTTC
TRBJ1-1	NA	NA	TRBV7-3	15	CASSLDGRESTEAFF	TGTGCCAGCAGCTTAGATGGCAGGGAATCCACTGAAGCTTTCTTT
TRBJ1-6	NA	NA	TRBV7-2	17	CASSLFGGGGLGSPLHF	TGTGCCAGCAGCTTATTCGGAGGCGGGGGGCTGGGTTCACCCCTCCACTTT
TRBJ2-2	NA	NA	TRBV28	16	CASSLGQGHFTGELFF	TGTGCCAGCAGTTTAGGGCAGGGCCACTTTACCGGGGAGCTGTTTTTT
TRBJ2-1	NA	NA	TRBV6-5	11	CASRGGDEQFF	TGTGCCAGCCGGGGTGGGGATGAGCAGTTCTTC
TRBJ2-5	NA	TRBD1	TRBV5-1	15	CASSLGQGYQETQYF	TGCGCCAGCAGCTTGGGACAGGGTTACCAAGAGACCCAGTACTTC
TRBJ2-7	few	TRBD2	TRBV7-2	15	CASSLRTSGGYEQYF	TGTGCCAGCAGCTTACGGACTAGCGGAGGCTACGAGCAGTACTTC
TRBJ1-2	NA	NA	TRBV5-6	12	CASSFGGAGYTF	TGTGCCAGCAGCTTCGGGGGGGCCGGCTACACCTTC
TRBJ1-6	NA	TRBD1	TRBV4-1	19	CASSHPKGQGNSYNSPLHF	TGCGCCAGCAGCCACCCCAAGGGACAGGGGAACTCCTATAATTCACCCCTCCACTTT
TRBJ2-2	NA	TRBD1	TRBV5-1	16	CASSSRTGGVTGELFF	TGCGCCAGCAGCTCTAGGACAGGGGGAGTGACCGGGGAGCTGTTTTTT
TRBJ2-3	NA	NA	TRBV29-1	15	CSVDASGLHTDTQYF	TGCAGCGTTGATGCCTCAGGGTTGCACACAGATACGCAGTATTTT
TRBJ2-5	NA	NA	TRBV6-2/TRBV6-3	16	CASSYGFGFRGETQYF	TGTGCCAGCAGTTACGGTTTTGGGTTTAGGGGAGAGACCCAGTACTTC
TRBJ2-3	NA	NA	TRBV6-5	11	CASSRGTTQYF	TGTGCCAGCAGTAGGGGAACGACGCAGTATTTT
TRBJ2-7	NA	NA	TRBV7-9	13	CASSLAGSYEQYF	TGTGCCAGCAGCTTAGCCGGTTCCTACGAGCAGTACTTC
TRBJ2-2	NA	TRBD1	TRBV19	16	CASSNPGTGNTGELFF	TGTGCCAGTAGTAACCCAGGGACAGGGAACACCGGGGAGCTGTTTTTT
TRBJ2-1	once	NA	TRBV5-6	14	CASSPVGRENEQFF	TGTGCCAGCAGCCCCGTGGGCAGGGAAAATGAGCAGTTCTTC
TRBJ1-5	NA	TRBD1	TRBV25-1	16	CASSAGQGSPNQPQHF	TGTGCCAGCAGTGCGGGACAGGGCTCGCCTAATCAGCCCCAGCATTTT
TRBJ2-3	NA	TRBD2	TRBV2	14	CASRVEREADTQYF	TGTGCCAGCAGAGTAGAGCGGGAGGCAGATACGCAGTATTTT
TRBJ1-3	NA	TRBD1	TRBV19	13	CASSKRTGDTIYF	TGTGCCAGTAGTAAAAGGACAGGGGACACCATATATTTT
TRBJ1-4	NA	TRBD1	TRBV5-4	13	CASSTGADEKLFF	TGTGCCAGCAGCACAGGGGCGGATGAAAAACTGTTTTTT
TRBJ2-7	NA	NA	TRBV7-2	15	CASSLPPRLGNEQYF	TGTGCCAGCAGCTTACCCCCGAGACTAGGGAACGAGCAGTACTTC
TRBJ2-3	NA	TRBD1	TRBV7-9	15	CASYRGGQGTDTQYF	TGTGCCAGCTACCGAGGGGGACAGGGCACAGATACGCAGTATTTT
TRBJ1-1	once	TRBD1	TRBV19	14	CASRPGDRGTEAFF	TGTGCCAGTAGACCTGGGGACAGGGGTACTGAAGCTTTCTTT